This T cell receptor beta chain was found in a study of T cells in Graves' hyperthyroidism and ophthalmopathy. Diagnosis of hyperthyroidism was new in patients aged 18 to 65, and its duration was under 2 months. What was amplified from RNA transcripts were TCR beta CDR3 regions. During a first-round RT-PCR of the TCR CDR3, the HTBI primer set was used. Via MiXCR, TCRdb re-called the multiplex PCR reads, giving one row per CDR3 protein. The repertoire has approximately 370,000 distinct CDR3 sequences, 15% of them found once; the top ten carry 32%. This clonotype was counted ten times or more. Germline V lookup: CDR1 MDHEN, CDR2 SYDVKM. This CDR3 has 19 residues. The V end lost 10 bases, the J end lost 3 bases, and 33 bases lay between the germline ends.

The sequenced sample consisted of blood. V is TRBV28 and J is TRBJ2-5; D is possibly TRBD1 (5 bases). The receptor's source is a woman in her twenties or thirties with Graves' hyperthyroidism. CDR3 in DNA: TGTGCCACCTCAGTTGGCGTGGGGTCAGGGTTGAGGTCCGAAGAGACCCAGTACTTC. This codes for CATSVGVGSGLRSEETQYF.